The entry below gives a single TCR beta chain sequence along with its context. This entry comes from a study of follicular helper T cells after annual influenza vaccination. Time point reported: 2014-2015 season, pre-vaccination. CDR3 length equals 14 residues. Trimming removed 2 bases at V and 2 bases at J, with 8 bases between. Germline-derived CDR1 and CDR2 are SGHDT and YYEEEE. The protocol was immunoSEQ multiplex PCR, while the TCRdb copy is restricted to in-frame clones and leaves out a portion. The repertoire holds thousands of clones, with around nine tenths as singletons. The TCR sequence derives from an adult who received the influenza vaccine. This chain links TRBV5-6 with TRBJ2-4, with a possible D match to TRBD2 (5 bases). Material: CXCR5+ CD38+ circulating T follicular helper cells from blood, obtained on the day of influenza vaccination. The subset was: circulating Tfh, non-naive CD4+CXCR5+PD-1+ (ICOS+CD38+ or ICOS-CD38-). DNA for the CDR3: TGTGCCAGCAGCTTCGGGGAAACCAAAAACATTCAGTACTTC. Translating gives CASSFGETKNIQYF.